These 12 T cell receptor beta chains were sequenced from one sample in a study of vaccination and CD4 T cells after COVID-19. Treatment noted: approximately nine-day PBMC culture with coronavirus spike peptide pools or control peptides (ViraFEST assay). These receptors are not linked to any known antigen. Cultured CD4+ T-cell DNA underwent Oncomine TCR Beta short-read sequencing. MiXCR was run by TCRdb on the PCR reads, yielding one entry per CDR3 protein. The sample carries approximately 17,000 distinct CDR3 sequences, about three quarters recorded once. What was sequenced was CD4+ T cells from blood, cultured in vitro. These receptors all come from a human donor who had recovered from COVID-19.

This clonotype was counted between two and nine times. The rearrangement links TRBV7-7 to TRBJ1-2; 8 bases line up with TRBD1. Looked up from germline, CDR1 is SSHAT and CDR2 is FNYEAQ (reference sequence). This CDR3 comprises 12 residues. CDR3 protein: CAVTGEGYGYTF. The CDR3 region has the DNA TGTGCTGTGACAGGGGAAGGCTATGGCTACACCTTC.

CDR3 nucleotide sequence: TGTGCCAGTAGTATCTACCGGGGCGATCAGCCCCAGCATTTT. Protein product: CASSIYRGDQPQHF. V is TRBV19 and J is TRBJ1-5, with D possibly being TRBD1 (5 bases). V was shortened by 3 bases and J by 5 bases, with 11 bases between the two germline ends. Germline lookup yields CDR1 LNHDA and CDR2 SQIVND (reference sequence). The CDR3 is made up of 14 amino acids.

The chain employs TRBV6-5 and TRBJ1-3; D is possibly TRBD1 (6 bases). V gave up 3 bases and J gave up 0 bases, with 9 bases separating them. The CDR3 consists of 15 residues. The germline gives CDR1 MNHEY, CDR2 SVGAGI. The CDR3 protein is CASSYQGTSGNTIYF. CDR3 in DNA: TGTGCCAGCAGTTATCAGGGGACCTCTGGAAACACCATATATTTT.

The genes are TRBV10-3 and TRBJ2-3; 12 bases are a match to TRBD1. The CDR3 spans 15 residues. Germline CDR1 and CDR2: ENHRY and SYGVKD. The V and J ends lost 4 bases and 5 bases, in that order; junction bases with no gene match: 4. The CDR3 bases are TGTGCCATCAGTGTAGGGACAGGGGGCAAAGATACGCAGTATTTT. The encoded protein is CAISVGTGGKDTQYF.

The chain carries TRBV5-6 and TRBJ1-2; D remains unclear. The CDR3 consists of 13 residues. V was trimmed by 4 bases and J by 1 base, leaving 8 bases between them. Germline-derived CDR1 and CDR2 are SGHDT and YYEEEE. CDR3 DNA: TGTGCCAGCAGCCCCACGAATAACTATGGCTACACCTTC. This encodes CASSPTNNYGYTF.

The chain recombines TRBV7-2 with TRBJ2-2; TRBD1 or TRBD2 may be the D gene (5 bases each). Germline CDR1 reads SGHTA; CDR2 reads FQGNSA. This CDR3 region has 16 residues. V dropped 5 bases and J dropped 5 bases, with 18 bases sitting between them. CDR3 protein: CASSAGTAGRTGELFF. DNA for the CDR3: TGTGCCAGCAGCGCCGGGACCGCAGGTCGGACCGGGGAGCTGTTTTTT.

This chain uses TRBV6-5 with TRBJ2-2; weak D call: TRBD2 (6 bases). The germline V and J ends were trimmed by 4 bases and 6 bases, with 9 bases remaining between them. The CDR3 is 13 residues long. CDR1 is MNHEY, CDR2 SVGAGI, per germline. CDR3 nucleotides: TGTGCCAGCAGTTTCAGGAGGGCCGGGGAGCTGTTTTTT. This codes for CASSFRRAGELFF.

This clonotype appeared a few times. The CDR3 protein is CSAVAGGQGDGYTF. The CDR3 DNA reads as TGCAGTGCCGTAGCGGGGGGACAGGGCGATGGCTACACCTTC. The chain joins TRBV20-1 to TRBJ1-2; 9 bases are shared with TRBD1. The ends lost 6 bases at V and 6 bases at J; junction bases unmatched: 11. Germline lookup yields CDR1 DFQATT and CDR2 SNEGSKA (reference sequence). The CDR3 runs 14 residues.

The rearrangement uses TRBV30 and TRBJ1-1; D gene unclear. V lost 3 bases, J lost 4 bases, and 15 bases lay in between. The CDR3 totals 14 residues. Germline CDR1 and CDR2: GTSNPN and SVGIG (reference sequence). The CDR3: CAWSAQWAATEAFF. The DNA for the CDR3 is TGTGCCTGGAGCGCTCAGTGGGCGGCCACTGAAGCTTTCTTT.

This chain joins TRBV7-2 and TRBJ2-2; possibly TRBD1 or TRBD2 for D (5 bases each). Germline V CDR1 and CDR2: SGHTA, FQGNSA. The V end lost 6 bases, the J end lost 4 bases, and 15 bases lay between the germline ends. This CDR3 comprises 15 residues. In nucleotides, the CDR3 is TGTGCCAGCAGTTTACTCTATGGGACCACCGGGGAGCTGTTTTTT. Amino acid sequence: CASSLLYGTTGELFF.

V is TRBV6-1 and J is TRBJ2-1; TRBD2 is a possible D gene (7 bases). The J call may be in error: the DNA end matches TRBJ2-7 better. CDR1 is MNHNS and CDR2 is SASEGT in the germline V gene. The CDR3 loop spans 17 amino acids. The CDR3 loop is CASSPLVGAGDYYEQYF. In DNA, the CDR3 is TGTGCCAGCAGTCCCTTGGTGGGGGCTGGGGACTACTACGAGCAGTACTTC.

About this clonotype itself: An end of the junction differs from the germline gene, which may be a read error. The V and J genes are TRBV20-1 and TRBJ2-5; D gene uncertain. The CDR3 length is 13 residues. Germline V gene lookup returns CDR1 DFQATT and CDR2 SNEGSKA (reference sequence). The CDR3 nucleotides are TGCAGTGCTAGAGATCCGGTGACGGAAACCCAGTACTTT. Protein sequence: CSARDPVTETQYF.